The 6 T cell receptor beta chains below all came from one sample that was sequenced in a study of tumor and adjacent non-tumor tissue in lung cancer. A modified ARM-PCR protocol with three rounds of nested PCR amplified TCRbeta. MiXCR was run by TCRdb on the multiplex PCR reads, yielding one entry per CDR3 protein. This table has more than 85,000 distinct CDR3 sequences, roughly 80% appearing once. This sample's RNA came from whole unsorted tissue. The sequenced material came from lung tumor tissue. Receptor source: a woman aged 55 to 70 with non-small cell lung cancer.

On this clonotype itself: This may be a read error, as it is one base from a much larger clone. V is TRBV29-1 and J is TRBJ1-1, with D unclear. Germline CDR1 SQVTM, CDR2 ANQGSEA. The V end lost 7 bases, the J end lost 0 bases, and 21 bases lay between the germline ends. This CDR3 is built from 16 residues. CDR3 loop: CSASPTRFQMNTEAFF. The CDR3 nucleotides are TGCAGCGCGTCACCGACCAGATTCCAGATGAACACTGAAGCTTTCTTT.

Details on this clonotype: The junction departs from the called germline gene at one end, perhaps through a read error. The V and J genes are TRBV4-1 and TRBJ2-1; 9 nucleotides line up with TRBD2. The CDR3 has 14 residues. Germline V gene lookup returns CDR1 MGHRA and CDR2 YSYEKL. The CDR3 region is CAISPMGLAGTRFF. The CDR3 DNA sequence: TGCGCCATCAGCCCTATGGGGCTAGCGGGGACCAGGTTCTTC.

With regard to this clonotype: Here the CDR3 omits its conserved ending phenylalanine or tryptophan, so a read error is the likely source. This chain uses TRBV29-1 with TRBJ2-1, with TRBD2 matching over 9 bases. The CDR3 contains 14 residues. The germline V gene has CDR1 SQVTM and CDR2 ANQGSEA. Unmatched junction bases numbered 7, after V lost 6 bases and J lost 4 bases. The CDR3 nucleotides read TGCAGCGTGTCGCGTAGCGGGGGATACAATGAGCAGTTCATC. Protein product: CSVSRSGGYNEQFI.

On this clonotype itself: The junction and the germline gene differ at one end; a read error may be behind it. The chain employs TRBV12-3 or TRBV12-4 and TRBJ2-7; 7 nucleotides align to TRBD2. This CDR3 has 13 amino acids. The DNA for the CDR3 is TGTTCCAGCCTTGGGGAGGGATCCTACGAACAGTACTTC. It specifies CSSLGEGSYEQYF.

The rearrangement uses TRBV11-3 and TRBJ2-1, with D uncertain. Germline CDR1 SGHNT, CDR2 YENEEA. This CDR3 is 15 amino acids long. V was pared by 1 base and J by 1 base, with 8 bases between. CDR3 residues: CASSLGARSYNEQFF. The CDR3 bases are TGTGCCAGCAGCTTAGGGGCTAGATCCTACAATGAGCAGTTCTTC.

About this clonotype itself: The junction shows a germline mismatch at one end, possibly a read error. The chain carries TRBV6-2 or TRBV6-3 and TRBJ2-7; D is ambiguous. The CDR3 sequence is 11 residues long. Germline values: CDR1 MNHEY, CDR2 SVGEGT. The CDR3 DNA reads TGTGCTAGCAGCAATACCTATGACCAGTACTTC. Its translation is CASSNTYDQYF.